A single sample gave rise to the 22 T cell receptor beta chains below, sequenced in a study of OX40 agonist ivuxolimab in advanced cancers. Libraries were prepared by immunoSEQ multiplex PCR; TCRdb keeps only in-frame clonotypes and omits some of them. Of more than 11,000 clones listed, approximately 80% were seen once; the top ten hold approximately 19%. The sequencing used CD4+ or CD8+ T cells sorted from blood, collected in a trial of the OX40 agonist ivuxolimab. The receptor set was obtained from an adult with an advanced solid tumor such as melanoma, head and neck, liver or kidney cancer.

This chain connects TRBV15 to TRBJ2-5, with TRBD1 matching 9 bases. J was trimmed by 4 bases and V by 8 bases; bases with no gene match: 11. Germline V gene data show CDR1 as LNHNV and CDR2 as YYDKDF (reference sequence). This CDR3 has 15 residues. CDR3 DNA: TGTGCCACCGTGGGGTCACAGGGGGCATCAGAGACCCAGTACTTC. The encoded protein is CATVGSQGASETQYF. Looking up the rest from reference TRBV15 and TRBJ2-5 gives the full variable domain: DAMVIQNPRYQVTQFGKPVTLSCSQTLNHNVMYWYQQKSSQAPKLLFHYYDKDFNNEADTPDNFQSRRPNTSFCFLDIRSPGLGDTAMYLCATVGSQGASETQYFGPGTRLLVL.

This rearrangement joins TRBV28 to TRBJ2-7, with D perhaps matching TRBD2 (6 bases). V was pared by 6 bases and J by 3 bases, with 6 bases between. The CDR3 sequence is 11 residues long. Germline V CDR1 and CDR2: MDHEN, SYDVKM. CDR3: CASSGGYEQYF. The CDR3 DNA sequence: TGTGCCAGCAGCGGGGGCTACGAGCAGTACTTC.

The chain uses TRBV15 and TRBJ2-7, with D perhaps matching TRBD1 (6 bases). From germline, CDR1 is LNHNV and CDR2 YYDKDF (reference sequence). This CDR3 is 12 amino acids long. V was cut by 5 bases and J by 1 base, with 6 bases left in between. CDR3 region: CATSDRSYEQYF. In DNA, the CDR3 is TGTGCCACCAGCGACAGGTCCTACGAGCAGTACTTC.

The gene calls are TRBV10-2 and TRBJ2-3; D gene uncertain. The germline gives CDR1 WSHSY, CDR2 SAAADI. The CDR3 consists of 13 residues. V was pared by 4 bases and J by 7 bases, with 12 bases between. DNA for the CDR3: TGCGCCAGCAGTGGCTTAGTGGAGAATACGCAGTATTTT. Protein product: CASSGLVENTQYF.

This clone was found once. The chain combines TRBV7-9 with TRBJ2-2; 10 positions match TRBD1. With 5 bases clipped from V and 8 bases from J, the junction kept 8 bases outside the gene matches. This CDR3 is 15 amino acids long. Germline loops: CDR1 SEHNR, CDR2 FQNEAQ (reference sequence). The CDR3 protein is CASSMGTGDLGELFF. Written as DNA, the CDR3 is TGTGCCAGCAGCATGGGGACAGGGGATCTAGGGGAGCTGTTTTTT. Based on the CDR3 plus reference TRBV7-9 and TRBJ2-2, the full variable domain is DTGVSQNPRHKITKRGQNVTFRCDPISEHNRLYWYRQTLGQGPEFLTYFQNEAQLEKSRLLSDRFSAERPKGSFSTLEIQRTEQGDSAMYLCASSMGTGDLGELFFGEGSRLTVL.

The chain combines TRBV6-5 with TRBJ2-1, with a weak D call TRBD2 (5 bases). Germline CDR1 reads MNHEY; CDR2 reads SVGAGI. Deletions cut 7 bases from V and 2 bases from J, with 6 bases between. The CDR3 covers 12 residues. CDR3 nucleotides: TGTGCCAGCATCGGGGCCTACAATGAGCAGTTCTTC. It encodes CASIGAYNEQFF.

The chain uses TRBV19 and TRBJ2-4; weak D call: TRBD2 (6 bases). V dropped 4 bases and J dropped 6 bases, with 10 bases sitting between them. Germline V gene sequence: CDR1 LNHDA, CDR2 SQIVND (reference sequence). CDR3 size: 13 residues. The CDR3 region is CASSTGLRNIQYF. As DNA, the CDR3 is TGTGCCAGTAGTACGGGACTCAGAAACATTCAGTACTTC.

This chain uses TRBV18 with TRBJ1-5; D is uncertain. The CDR3 has 15 residues. Germline CDR1 and CDR2: KGHSH and LQKENI. With 2 bases removed from V and 4 bases from J, the gap between germline ends came to 12 bases. The CDR3 region is CASSPMEGSNQPQHF. CDR3 bases: TGTGCCAGCTCACCAATGGAGGGATCTAATCAGCCCCAGCATTTT. Full variable domain (remainder filled in from reference TRBV18 and TRBJ1-5): NAGVMQNPRHLVRRRGQEARLRCSPMKGHSHVYWYRQLPEEGLKFMVYLQKENIIDESGMPKERFSAEFPKEGPSILRIQQVVRGDSAAYFCASSPMEGSNQPQHFGDGTRLSIL.

The chain uses TRBV6-5 and TRBJ2-3; D remains ambiguous. V lost 0 bases and J lost 4, with 5 bases in between. The CDR3 loop spans 13 amino acids. The germline gives CDR1 MNHEY, CDR2 SVGAGI. CDR3 sequence (DNA): TGTGCCAGCAGTTACTCGATGTCAGATACGCAGTATTTT. Its translation: CASSYSMSDTQYF.

This sequence joins TRBV4-3 and TRBJ2-1; 10 nucleotides align to TRBD1. The CDR3 runs to 16 residues. Per germline, CDR1 LGHNA and CDR2 YSLEER. J gave up 8 bases and V 6 bases, and 13 bases lay outside the gene matches. CDR3 nucleotide sequence: TGCGCCAGCAGGTTCTCCGGGACAGGGGAAAGGTATGAGCAGTTCTTC. Translated, it gives CASRFSGTGERYEQFF.

The V and J genes are TRBV6-5 and TRBJ2-7, with D perhaps TRBD2 (6 bases). The V end was cut by 6 bases, the J end by 7 bases, with 13 bases between. In germline, CDR1 is MNHEY, CDR2 SVGAGI. This CDR3 comprises 12 residues. The CDR3 here is CASSPGTLEQYF. The DNA of the CDR3 is TGTGCCAGCAGCCCGGGGACTCTAGAGCAGTACTTC.

The V and J genes are TRBV14 and TRBJ2-1; TRBD2 aligns across 7 bases. CDR1 and CDR2 from the germline V gene are SGHDN and FVKESK. The CDR3 totals 16 residues. Unmatched junction bases numbered 6, after V lost 4 bases and J lost 0 bases. The CDR3 bases are TGTGCCAGCAGCCGAACGGGACTACCCTCCTACAATGAGCAGTTCTTC. This translates into CASSRTGLPSYNEQFF.

This chain connects TRBV7-9 to TRBJ2-5; TRBD2 aligns across 14 bases. Germline-derived CDR1 and CDR2 are SEHNR and FQNEAQ (reference sequence). With 1 base clipped from V and 3 bases from J, the junction kept 1 base outside the gene matches. CDR3 length equals 16 residues. The CDR3 loop is CASSLGTSGRKETQYF. In DNA, the CDR3 is TGTGCCAGCAGCTTAGGGACTAGCGGGAGGAAAGAGACCCAGTACTTC.

This chain connects TRBV11-2 to TRBJ1-2; D not certain. Deletions cut 1 base from V and 7 bases from J, with 13 bases between. CDR3 length equals 14 residues. The V gene's germline CDR1 is SGHAT and CDR2 FQNNGV. For the CDR3, the DNA is TGTGCCAGCAGCTTAGGGGAAGGGAGAGTTGGCTACACCTTC. Amino acid sequence: CASSLGEGRVGYTF. Looking up the rest from reference TRBV11-2 and TRBJ1-2 gives the full variable domain: EAGVAQSPRYKIIEKRQSVAFWCNPISGHATLYWYQQILGQGPKLLIQFQNNGVVDDSQLPKDRFSAERLKGVDSTLKIQPAKLEDSAVYLCASSLGEGRVGYTFGSGTRLTVV.

V is TRBV7-2 and J is TRBJ1-2; 9 bases map to TRBD1. This CDR3 contains 15 residues. The germline gives CDR1 SGHTA, CDR2 FQGNSA. The trim removed 5 bases at V and 4 bases at J, leaving 8 bases unmatched. CDR3 sequence: CASSPNTGGSYGYTF. Written as DNA, the CDR3 is TGTGCCAGCAGCCCGAACACAGGGGGCAGCTATGGCTACACCTTC.

Judged by abundance, this clone is medium-sized. The V gene is TRBV7-9, the J gene TRBJ2-5; the match to TRBD2 covers 7 bases. From germline, CDR1 is SEHNR and CDR2 FQNEAQ (reference sequence). V lost 7 bases to trimming and J lost 3 bases; unmatched junction nucleotides: 5. This CDR3 has 13 residues. The chain's CDR3 is CASIPSGKETQYF. The CDR3 coding sequence is TGTGCCAGCATCCCTAGCGGCAAAGAGACCCAGTACTTC. The whole variable domain, remainder taken from reference TRBV7-9 and TRBJ2-5, is DTGVSQNPRHKITKRGQNVTFRCDPISEHNRLYWYRQTLGQGPEFLTYFQNEAQLEKSRLLSDRFSAERPKGSFSTLEIQRTEQGDSAMYLCASIPSGKETQYFGPGTRLLVL.

The chain recombines TRBV5-1 with TRBJ2-2; 11 nucleotides line up with TRBD2. V trimming: 3 bases; J trimming: 6 bases; junction bases outside the gene matches: 7. Germline-derived CDR1 and CDR2 are SGHRS and YFSETQ. This CDR3 has 16 amino acids. CDR3 DNA: TGCGCCAGCAGCTCAGAACTAGCGGGAGTTCCCGGGGAGCTGTTTTTT. Its translation: CASSSELAGVPGELFF.

The V call is TRBV29-1, the J call TRBJ2-1; no reliable D call. Germline loops: CDR1 SQVTM, CDR2 ANQGSEA. V shed 4 bases and J shed 4 bases, with 8 bases lying between them. The CDR3 has 12 residues. CDR3 sequence: CSVGGAYNEQFF. CDR3 nucleotides: TGCAGCGTTGGTGGCGCTTACAATGAGCAGTTCTTC.

The J gene is TRBJ2-1, the V gene TRBV5-6; 7 positions match TRBD2. The CDR3 has 15 amino acids. V shed 4 bases and J 1 base; nucleotides not matched to a gene: 5. CDR1 and CDR2 from the germline V gene are SGHDT and YYEEEE. The CDR3: CASSPSGKSYNEQFF. Written as DNA, the CDR3 is TGTGCCAGCAGCCCGAGCGGGAAGTCCTACAATGAGCAGTTCTTC.

This clone was counted a few times. This chain links TRBV27 with TRBJ2-7; 9 nucleotides agree with TRBD2. The trim removed 5 bases at V and 3 bases at J, leaving 2 bases unmatched. The CDR3 spans 13 residues. The germline V gene encodes CDR1 MNHEY and CDR2 SMNVEV (reference sequence). The CDR3 is CASSLTSGYEQYF. The CDR3 DNA sequence: TGTGCCAGCAGTCTGACTAGCGGCTACGAGCAGTACTTC.

This chain uses TRBV5-5 with TRBJ2-7; 8 positions agree with TRBD2. The germline V gene encodes CDR1 SGHKS and CDR2 YYEKEE (reference sequence). This CDR3 region has 14 residues. J lost 0 bases, V lost 4 bases, and 3 bases had no gene match. For the CDR3, the DNA is TGTGCCAGCAGCCCCAGCGGGGGCTCCTACGAGCAGTACTTC. Its protein product is CASSPSGGSYEQYF.

The chain couples TRBV28 to TRBJ2-2; D is perhaps TRBD2 (6 bases). The germline V gene encodes CDR1 MDHEN and CDR2 SYDVKM. Deletions cut 3 bases from V and 9 bases from J, with 11 bases between. This CDR3 has 13 amino acids. CDR3 in amino acids: CASSFGRKRELFF. The CDR3 nucleotides read TGTGCCAGCAGTTTCGGGAGAAAAAGGGAGCTGTTTTTT.